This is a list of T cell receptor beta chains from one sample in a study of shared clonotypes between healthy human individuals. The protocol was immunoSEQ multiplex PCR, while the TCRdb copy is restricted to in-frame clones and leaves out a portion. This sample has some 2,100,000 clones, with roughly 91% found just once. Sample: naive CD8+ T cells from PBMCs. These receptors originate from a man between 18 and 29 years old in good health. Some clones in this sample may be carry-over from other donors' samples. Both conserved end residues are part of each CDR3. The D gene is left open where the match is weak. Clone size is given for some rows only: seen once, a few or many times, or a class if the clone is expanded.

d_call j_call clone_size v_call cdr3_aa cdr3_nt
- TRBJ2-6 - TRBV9 CASSVGGTGANVLTF TGTGCCAGCAGCGTAGGAGGGACTGGGGCCAACGTCCTGACTTTC
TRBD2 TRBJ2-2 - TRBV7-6 CASRESSGRLNTGELFF TGTGCCAGCAGGGAAAGTAGCGGGAGGCTTAACACCGGGGAGCTGTTTTTT
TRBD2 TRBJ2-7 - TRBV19 CASSSRLAGADEQYF TGTGCCAGTAGTTCACGACTAGCGGGAGCAGACGAGCAGTACTTC
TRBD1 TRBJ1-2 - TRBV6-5 CASRDREVYGYTF TGTGCCAGCAGGGACAGGGAAGTCTATGGCTACACCTTC
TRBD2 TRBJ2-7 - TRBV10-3 CAISPSGTYEQYF TGTGCCATCTCGCCTAGCGGTACCTACGAGCAGTACTTC
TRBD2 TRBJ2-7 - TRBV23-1 CASSPILRLAGSSYEQYF TGCGCCAGCAGTCCCATTTTAAGACTAGCGGGGAGCTCCTACGAGCAGTACTTC
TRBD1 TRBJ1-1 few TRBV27 CASGGTDYNTEAFF TGTGCCAGCGGGGGGACAGACTATAACACTGAAGCTTTCTTT
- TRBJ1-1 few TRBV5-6 CASTIGGNTEAFF TGTGCCAGCACTATCGGTGGGAACACTGAAGCTTTCTTT
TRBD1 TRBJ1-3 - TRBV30 CAWDRVGNTIYF TGTGCCTGGGACAGGGTTGGAAACACCATATATTTT
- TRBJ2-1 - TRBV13 CASSPNRPLDVAASYNEQFF TGTGCCAGCAGCCCCAACCGACCGCTCGACGTCGCCGCGTCCTACAATGAGCAGTTCTTC
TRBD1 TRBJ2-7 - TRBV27 CASSLDRVPSEQYF TGTGCCAGCAGTTTGGACAGGGTACCATCCGAGCAGTACTTC
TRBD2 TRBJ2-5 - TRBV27 CASKSAGGGETQYF TGTGCCAGCAAAAGCGCGGGAGGGGGGGAGACCCAGTACTTC
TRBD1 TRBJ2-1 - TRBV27 CASGGGTGGISYNEQFF TGTGCCAGTGGTGGTGGGACAGGGGGCATTTCCTACAATGAGCAGTTCTTC
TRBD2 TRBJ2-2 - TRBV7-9 CASSGLADNTGELFF TGTGCCAGCAGCGGACTAGCGGATAACACCGGGGAGCTGTTTTTT
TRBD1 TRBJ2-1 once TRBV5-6 CASSSDRGAFNEQFF TGTGCCAGCAGCTCGGACAGGGGTGCTTTCAATGAGCAGTTCTTC
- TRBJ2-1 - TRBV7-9 CASSNGAETYNEQFF TGTGCCAGCAGCAATGGGGCCGAAACCTACAATGAGCAGTTCTTC
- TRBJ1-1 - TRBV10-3 CATGNTEAFF TGTGCCACAGGGAACACTGAAGCTTTCTTT
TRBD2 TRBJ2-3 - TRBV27 CASSLLAATSTDTQYF TGTGCCAGCAGTTTACTAGCGGCCACTAGCACAGATACGCAGTATTTT
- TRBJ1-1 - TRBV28 CASSPWAANTEAFF TGTGCCAGCAGTCCCTGGGCGGCGAACACTGAAGCTTTCTTT
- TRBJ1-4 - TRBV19 CASSPRLYGDEKLFF TGTGCCAGTAGTCCCCGGCTGTACGGGGATGAAAAACTGTTTTTT
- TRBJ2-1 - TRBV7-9 CASSSFSTGLSDNEQFF TGTGCCAGCAGCTCTTTTTCGACCGGGCTCTCGGACAATGAGCAGTTCTTC
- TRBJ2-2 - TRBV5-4 CASSLGSGELFF TGTGCCAGCAGCCTCGGGTCCGGGGAGCTGTTTTTT
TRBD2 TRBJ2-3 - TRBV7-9 CASSSGLEVADTQYF TGTGCCAGCAGCTCGGGACTAGAAGTGGCAGATACGCAGTATTTT
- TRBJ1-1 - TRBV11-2 CASSLWSWQGSIPTEAFF TGTGCCAGCAGCTTATGGTCGTGGCAGGGATCAATTCCCACTGAAGCTTTCTTT
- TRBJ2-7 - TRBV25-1 CASSEVEQYF TGTGCCAGCAGTGAGGTGGAGCAGTACTTC
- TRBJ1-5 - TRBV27 CASSPVDNQPQHF TGTGCCAGCAGCCCAGTGGACAATCAGCCCCAGCATTTT
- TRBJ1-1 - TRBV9 CASSVQGNTEAFF TGTGCCAGCAGCGTGCAGGGGAACACTGAAGCTTTCTTT
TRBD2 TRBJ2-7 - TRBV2 CASSTSGRAEYEQYF TGTGCCAGCAGTACTAGCGGGAGGGCCGAGTACGAGCAGTACTTC
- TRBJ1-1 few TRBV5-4 CASSFPRANTEAFF TGTGCCAGCAGCTTCCCTAGGGCAAACACTGAAGCTTTCTTT
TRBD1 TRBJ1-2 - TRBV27 CASSPRDRGLSYGYTF TGTGCCAGCAGTCCTAGGGACAGGGGACTCAGCTATGGCTACACCTTC
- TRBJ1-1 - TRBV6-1 CASSEAAWAEAFF TGTGCCAGCAGTGAAGCAGCGTGGGCTGAAGCTTTCTTT
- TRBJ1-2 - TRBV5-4 CASSSPLQLANYGYTF TGTGCCAGCAGCTCCCCCCTACAGTTAGCTAACTATGGCTACACCTTC